These 20 T cell receptor beta chains came from one sample sequenced in a study of molecular identifiers for immune sequencing clone quantification. From the PCR reads, TCRdb called clonotypes with MiXCR, one entry per CDR3 protein. Seen here are 80,000 to 95,000 distinct CDR3 sequences, 19% observed once, and the top ten hold roughly 0.89%. The material sequenced was naive CD8+ T cells from blood, with Jurkat cell RNA spiked in. Sample subset: FACS-sorted CD8+CD4-CCR7+CD45RA+ naive T cells. The receptors derive from a human donor in good health. Some libraries in this study had Jurkat cell RNA spiked in.

There are many counts of this clonotype. The J gene is TRBJ2-3, the V gene TRBV9; D is possibly TRBD1 (5 bases). The CDR3 has 14 residues. Germline V gene data show CDR1 as SGDLS and CDR2 as YYNGEE. V lost 0 bases and J 5 bases, leaving 10 bases between the germline ends. CDR3: CASSVEGVVDTQYF. CDR3 nucleotides: TGTGCCAGCAGCGTAGAAGGGGTTGTAGATACGCAGTATTTT. Complete variable domain (other parts from reference TRBV9 and TRBJ2-3): DSGVTQTPKHLITATGQRVTLRCSPRSGDLSVYWYQQSLDQGLQFLIQYYNGEERAKGNILERFSAQQFPDLHSELNLSSLELGDSALYFCASSVEGVVDTQYFGPGTRLTVL.

This clonotype was seen at least ten times. The chain employs TRBV29-1 and TRBJ2-2; D might be TRBD1 or TRBD2, each matching 5 bases. The CDR3 length is 14 residues. Germline CDR1 is SQVTM and CDR2 is ANQGSEA. Trimming took 5 bases from V and 5 from J, leaving 15 bases between them. The CDR3 DNA reads as TGCAGCGTTCTTGAGGGGATTAGTACCGGGGAGCTGTTTTTT. As protein: CSVLEGISTGELFF.

This clonotype was recorded many times. V and J are TRBV7-9 and TRBJ2-5; unclear D gene. This CDR3 comprises 13 residues. V was cut by 5 bases and J by 5 bases, with 12 bases left in between. From germline, CDR1 is SEHNR and CDR2 FQNEAQ (reference sequence). The DNA for the CDR3 is TGTGCCAGCAGCACGAAGTCCCGGGAGACCCAGTACTTC. It encodes CASSTKSRETQYF.

This clonotype was counted ten times or more. The chain couples TRBV29-1 to TRBJ2-1; 9 nucleotides align to TRBD1. Trimming took 4 bases from V and 6 from J; bases not matched to a gene: 7. Germline V CDR1 and CDR2: SQVTM, ANQGSEA. CDR3 length equals 14 residues. Here the CDR3 DNA reads TGCAGCGTTGTACAGGACAGGGGACCCAATGAGCAGTTCTTC. Protein product: CSVVQDRGPNEQFF.

This clonotype has a count of ten or more. Here the CDR3 reads CASSMGKGNFETQYF. In DNA, the CDR3 is TGTGCCAGTAGTATGGGGAAAGGGAACTTCGAGACCCAGTACTTC. J is TRBJ2-5 and V is TRBV19, with unresolved D. Germline lookup yields CDR1 LNHDA and CDR2 SQIVND (reference sequence). The CDR3 sequence is 15 residues long. The ends were cut back, 3 bases at V and 5 bases at J, with 16 bases in the middle. The whole variable domain, filled in from reference TRBV19 and TRBJ2-5, reads DGGITQSPKYLFRKEGQNVTLSCEQNLNHDAMYWYRQDPGQGLRLIYYSQIVNDFQKGDIAEGYSVSREKKESFPLTVTSAQKNPTAFYLCASSMGKGNFETQYFGPGTRLLVL.

This clonotype has a count of ten or more. The chain combines TRBV7-9 with TRBJ1-1; weak D call: TRBD1 (5 bases). CDR1 is SEHNR and CDR2 is FQNEAQ in the germline V gene (reference sequence). The CDR3 has 14 amino acids. Trimming left V 6 bases short and J 1 base short, with 12 bases between. The chain's CDR3 is CASRLPGQNTEAFF. DNA of the CDR3: TGTGCCAGCAGGCTTCCCGGACAGAACACTGAAGCTTTCTTT.

In this sample, this clonotype turned up many times. This CDR3 is CASSHPSLGVEQYF. CDR3 nucleotide sequence: TGTGCCAGCAGCCATCCCTCCTTGGGGGTCGAGCAGTACTTC. The chain links TRBV14 to TRBJ2-7; D might be TRBD1 or TRBD2, each matching 5 bases. The V and J ends lost 3 bases and 6 bases respectively, with 15 bases between them. The CDR3 runs 14 residues. Germline V gives CDR1 SGHDN, CDR2 FVKESK.

CDR3 nucleotide sequence: TGTGCCAGCAGGGCGGGGTATGGCAATCAGCCCCAGCATTTT. This encodes CASRAGYGNQPQHF. This rearrangement joins TRBV12-3 or TRBV12-4 to TRBJ1-5; D unclear. Deletions cut 6 bases from V and 2 bases from J, with 11 bases between. This CDR3 region has 14 residues.

Points on this clonotype: A much bigger clone sits one base away, suggesting this may be a read error. The V gene is TRBV5-3, the J gene TRBJ1-1; the D is unclear. TRBV5-3 is noted as an ORF with a role that remains uncertain. The CDR3 is 13 amino acids. V lost 8 bases, J lost 4 bases, and 15 bases lay in between. CDR3 DNA: TGTGCCAGCGGCTTGGCGGGGTTCACTGAAGCTTTCTTT. This gives the protein CASGLAGFTEAFF.

Worth noting for this clonotype: It may be a read error: a sequence one base away is much more abundant. The V gene is TRBV19, the J gene TRBJ2-3; 9 bases line up with TRBD2. After removal of 8 bases from V and 1 base from J, the junction contained 7 bases not matched to a gene. Germline CDR1 and CDR2: LNHDA and SQIVND (reference sequence). The CDR3 is 15 residues long. The CDR3 DNA reads as TGTGCCAGTGGTACGTGGACTAGCGGCACAGATACGCAGTATTTT. Protein sequence: CASGTWTSGTDTQYF.

This clonotype was detected many times. The J gene is TRBJ2-1, the V gene TRBV19; D may be TRBD2 (5 bases). This CDR3 contains 13 residues. Germline CDR1 reads LNHDA; CDR2 reads SQIVND (reference sequence). Trimming shortened V by 7 bases and J by 3 bases, and 10 bases separated the two germline ends. The CDR3 is CASKEVDYNEQFF. The CDR3 nucleotides read TGTGCCAGTAAGGAGGTAGACTACAATGAGCAGTTCTTC.

A remark on this clonotype: Being one base from a much bigger clone, this may be a read error. The V gene is TRBV11-2, the J gene TRBJ2-5, with TRBD2 matching 8 bases. This CDR3 is built from 15 residues. Germline V gene lookup returns CDR1 SGHAT and CDR2 FQNNGV. After removal of 5 bases from V and 7 bases from J, the junction contained 12 bases not matched to a gene. CDR3 nucleotides: TGTGCCAGCAGCCATTTAACGGGAGGGAAGGGGACCCAGTACTTC. Translation gives CASSHLTGGKGTQYF.

This clonotype was seen repeatedly, ten times or more. V is TRBV7-6 and J is TRBJ2-5; D may be TRBD2 (6 bases). V was pared by 3 bases and J by 5 bases, with 19 bases between. Germline V gene sequence: CDR1 SGHVS, CDR2 FNYEAQ. CDR3 length: 16 amino acids. Here the CDR3 reads CASSLAGRIAHETQYF. In nucleotides, the CDR3 is TGTGCCAGCAGCTTGGCTGGGAGGATAGCACACGAGACCCAGTACTTC.

On this clonotype itself: A much larger clone is a single base away; this may be a read error. As the CDR3 is not closed by the conserved phenylalanine or tryptophan, this likely results from a read error. The J gene is TRBJ2-7, the V gene TRBV4-3; 10 nucleotides match TRBD1. The CDR3 extends over 16 amino acids. V dropped 5 bases and J dropped 4; count of bases not matched to a gene: 11. Germline V gene sequence: CDR1 LGHNA, CDR2 YSLEER. The CDR3 nucleotides are TGCGCCAGCAGCTTACGGACAGGGGGTAATACGTACGAGCAGTACCTC. Translation gives CASSLRTGGNTYEQYL.

As for this clonotype: With a much larger clone just one base away, this may be a read error. The CDR3 DNA reads TGTGCCAGCAGTGATGTACCAACAAGCACAGATACGCAGTATTTT. Translation gives CASSDVPTSTDTQYF. This chain uses TRBV9 with TRBJ2-3; D not resolved. The CDR3 is 15 amino acids. V dropped 5 bases and J dropped 0 bases, with 13 bases sitting between them. Germline CDR1 reads SGDLS; CDR2 reads YYNGEE.

This clonotype was seen ten or more times. This chain connects TRBV7-2 to TRBJ2-7, with a weak D call TRBD1 (6 bases). The germline CDR1 and CDR2 sequences are SGHTA and FQGNSA. V lost 4 bases, J lost 1 base, and 11 bases lay in between. The CDR3 covers 14 residues. DNA of the CDR3: TGTGCCAGCAGCTCCGGGACACCGTCCTACGAGCAGTACTTC. It specifies CASSSGTPSYEQYF.

This clonotype was counted ten times or more. As DNA, the CDR3 is TGCAGTGCTAGAGTATCTTATGGCTACACCTTC. This encodes CSARVSYGYTF. The rearrangement links TRBV20-1 to TRBJ1-2, with unresolved D. The CDR3 has 11 amino acids. Germline CDR1 DFQATT, CDR2 SNEGSKA (reference sequence). The V and J ends lost 1 base and 5 bases respectively, with 5 bases between them.

The chain recombines TRBV7-2 with TRBJ2-7, with a weak D call TRBD1 (6 bases). The CDR3 has 13 residues. Germline CDR1 reads SGHTA; CDR2 reads FQGNSA. Trimming shortened V by 5 bases and J by 3 bases, and 11 bases separated the two germline ends. CDR3 loop: CASSASQGYEQYF. Here the CDR3 DNA reads TGTGCCAGCAGCGCATCACAGGGCTACGAGCAGTACTTC. The variable domain in full, with the rest retrieved from reference TRBV7-2 and TRBJ2-7, is GAGVSQSPSNKVTEKGKDVELRCDPISGHTALYWYRQSLGQGLEFLIYFQGNSAPDKSGLPSDRFSAERTGGSVSTLTIQRTQQEDSAVYLCASSASQGYEQYFGPGTRLTVT.

Turning to this clonotype: A read error may be the cause here, since a much bigger clone is one base away. V and J are TRBV7-9 and TRBJ1-1, with a tentative D call TRBD1 (6 bases). Germline assignment: CDR1 SEHNR and CDR2 FQNEAQ (reference sequence). CDR3 length: 13 residues. The CDR3 loop is CVQWGDMNTEALF. As DNA, the CDR3 is TGTGTTCAGTGGGGGGACATGAACACTGAAGCTCTCTTT. Full variable domain (rest looked up from reference TRBV7-9 and TRBJ1-1): DTGVSQNPRHKITKRGQNVTFRCDPISEHNRLYWYRQTLGQGPEFLTYFQNEAQLEKSRLLSDRFSAERPKGSFSTLEIQRTEQGDSAMYLCVQWGDMNTEALFGQGTRLTVV.

This clonotype was seen many times. This sequence joins TRBV6-5 and TRBJ1-1; D not resolved. Germline-derived CDR1 and CDR2 are MNHEY and SVGAGI. The CDR3 runs 13 residues. V was cut by 3 bases and J by 2 bases, with 7 bases left in between. The CDR3 reads CASSYNVNTEAFF. DNA for the CDR3: TGTGCCAGCAGTTATAATGTAAACACTGAAGCTTTCTTT.